This record concerns one T cell receptor beta chain sequence. The data derive from a study of technical replicates of blood from a handful of donors. TCRdb's copy holds only in-frame clones and misses some; the assay was immunoSEQ multiplex PCR. This sample has approximately 87,000 clones, with 85% to 95% found just once. Trimming cost V 2 bases and J 6 bases, with 22 bases left between them. Germline V gene sequence: CDR1 MNHEY, CDR2 SMNVEV (reference sequence). The CDR3 has 17 residues. The chain recombines TRBV27 with TRBJ2-5; D may be TRBD2 (6 bases). This TCR was sampled from a human donor in good health. The sequenced sample consisted of T cells isolated from PBMCs. The CDR3 region has the DNA TGTGCCAGCAGTTTACTTGGTCGGACGGGACTCGAAAAGACCCAGTACTTC. Its translation: CASSLLGRTGLEKTQYF.